A single sample is the source of the 30 T cell receptor beta chains below, sequenced in a study of blood T cell repertoires in COVID-19. The protocol was immunoSEQ multiplex PCR, while the TCRdb copy is restricted to in-frame clones and leaves out a portion. The data show over 200,000 clones, around 79% seen once. Input material: peripheral blood. The source is a woman of 80 years or more with acute or convalescent COVID-19.

This clone showed up just a few times. The CDR3 reads CASSYSQGALGYTF. For the CDR3, the DNA is TGTGCCAGCAGTTACTCACAGGGGGCGCTTGGCTACACCTTC. V gene TRBV6-5 combines with J gene TRBJ1-2; 9 bases are shared with TRBD1. With 0 bases clipped from V and 7 bases from J, the junction kept 3 bases outside the gene matches. The CDR3 consists of 14 residues. Germline loops: CDR1 MNHEY, CDR2 SVGAGI.

This clone was recorded only once. In nucleotides, the CDR3 is TGTGCCAGCAGTTACTCGATGACAATGGATTCACCCCTCCACTTT. This translates into CASSYSMTMDSPLHF. The rearrangement joins TRBV6-5 to TRBJ1-6; unclear D gene. The CDR3 is made up of 15 amino acids. Trimming removed 0 bases from V and 8 bases from J, with 11 bases in between. In germline, CDR1 is MNHEY, CDR2 SVGAGI.

This clone was recorded a few times. The chain couples TRBV5-1 to TRBJ2-1; 9 bases are shared with TRBD2. J lost 6 bases, V lost 0 bases, and 4 bases had no gene match. Germline CDR1 and CDR2: SGHRS and YFSETQ. This CDR3 comprises 15 residues. This CDR3 reads CASSLGAGGSNEQFF. The CDR3 region has the DNA TGCGCCAGCAGCTTGGGGGCGGGAGGGTCCAATGAGCAGTTCTTC.

This clone was counted only a few times. The chain joins TRBV29-1 to TRBJ2-2; 7 bases line up with TRBD1. In germline, CDR1 is SQVTM, CDR2 ANQGSEA. The V segment lost 3 bases and the J segment 5 bases; nucleotides outside the gene matches: 12. The CDR3 contains 16 residues. CDR3 amino acids: CSVDLGKGAGTGELFF. The CDR3 coding sequence is TGCAGCGTTGACCTCGGGAAGGGGGCAGGGACCGGGGAGCTGTTTTTT.

The chain combines TRBV11-2 with TRBJ2-5; D is perhaps TRBD2 (6 bases). CDR1 is SGHAT, CDR2 FQNNGV, per germline. V gave up 8 bases and J gave up 4 bases, with 11 bases separating them. CDR3 size: 12 residues. The DNA for the CDR3 is TGTGCCAGCGGGGGGTTAGGAGAGACCCAGTACTTC. This translates into CASGGLGETQYF.

This clone turned up a few times. This chain joins TRBV18 and TRBJ2-7; the match to TRBD1 covers 8 bases. Germline CDR1 reads KGHSH; CDR2 reads LQKENI. After removal of 6 bases from V and 7 bases from J, the junction contained 8 bases not matched to a gene. The CDR3 totals 13 residues. DNA of the CDR3: TGTGCCAGCTCTCCCACCAGGGGGCTGGAGCAGTACTTC. Translating gives CASSPTRGLEQYF.

This clone was observed a single time. This sample also contains other DNA sequences that code for the same CDR3. This rearrangement joins TRBV7-2 to TRBJ2-5; maybe TRBD1 (6 bases). The V and J ends lost 2 bases and 1 base respectively, with 8 bases between them. Germline CDR1 reads SGHTA; CDR2 reads FQGNSA. CDR3 length: 14 residues. Here the CDR3 reads CASSLSRGQETQYF. The CDR3 DNA sequence: TGTGCCAGCAGCTTAAGCAGGGGCCAAGAGACCCAGTACTTC.

The chain has TRBV2 and TRBJ2-3; weak D call: TRBD1 (6 bases). Trimming pared 5 bases from V and 4 bases from J, leaving 13 bases between. The germline gives CDR1 SNHLY, CDR2 FYNNEI. This CDR3 comprises 14 residues. This CDR3 reads CASSSRTAADTQYF. CDR3 nucleotide sequence: TGTGCCAGCAGTTCGCGGACAGCGGCAGATACGCAGTATTTT.

This chain joins TRBV2 and TRBJ2-1; 7 bases map to TRBD2. The CDR3 length is 17 residues. Losses at the gene ends were 6 bases for V and 3 bases for J; bases not matched to a gene: 14. Germline loops: CDR1 SNHLY, CDR2 FYNNEI. The CDR3 sequence is CASSPPASGHLYNEQFF. CDR3 nucleotide sequence: TGTGCCAGCAGCCCTCCCGCTAGCGGCCACCTCTACAATGAGCAGTTCTTC.

The chain is built from TRBV6-5 and TRBJ2-3, with 12 bases aligning to TRBD2. Germline CDR1 MNHEY, CDR2 SVGAGI. Trimming cost V 3 bases and J 9 bases; bases outside gene matches: 10. There are 16 residues in the CDR3. Here the CDR3 reads CASSYISSGGAGTQYF. The CDR3 DNA reads TGTGCCAGCAGTTATATCTCTAGCGGGGGGGCAGGGACGCAGTATTTT.

The chain links TRBV5-5 to TRBJ2-3; 9 nucleotides align to TRBD1. J gave up 4 bases and V 5 bases, and 8 bases lay outside the gene matches. Germline V gene data show CDR1 as SGHKS and CDR2 as YYEKEE (reference sequence). The CDR3 consists of 15 residues. Written as DNA, the CDR3 is TGTGCCAGCAGGTTAACAGGGGGCATTTCAGATACGCAGTATTTT. It specifies CASRLTGGISDTQYF.

This sequence joins TRBV3-1 (or the pseudogene TRBV3-2) and TRBJ2-7; the match to TRBD2 covers 9 bases. CDR3 length: 14 residues. After removal of 6 bases from V and 4 bases from J, the junction contained 7 bases not matched to a gene. In germline, CDR1 is LGHDT, CDR2 YNNKEL (reference sequence). The chain's CDR3 is CASRRAGGLYEQYF. CDR3 in DNA: TGTGCCAGCAGACGAGCGGGAGGCCTATACGAGCAGTACTTC.

This clone was seen a handful of times. The rearrangement links TRBV5-5 to TRBJ2-1; D is uncertain. V lost 0 bases and J 9 bases, leaving 7 bases between the germline ends. The CDR3 contains 12 residues. The germline gives CDR1 SGHKS, CDR2 YYEKEE (reference sequence). The CDR3 here is CASSLGSVEQFF. CDR3 sequence (DNA): TGTGCCAGCAGCTTGGGTAGTGTTGAGCAGTTCTTC.

The rearrangement uses TRBV5-1 and TRBJ2-1, with 14 bases that match TRBD2. Germline V lookup: CDR1 SGHRS, CDR2 YFSETQ. The CDR3 totals 18 residues. Germline trimming cut 1 base from V and 0 bases from J; bases unmatched to any gene: 3. The CDR3: CASSLRTSGGSSYNEQFF. In nucleotides, the CDR3 is TGCGCCAGCAGCTTGCGGACTAGCGGGGGGTCCTCCTACAATGAGCAGTTCTTC.

The rearrangement uses TRBV6-5 and TRBJ1-2; 8 bases are shared with TRBD1. The trim removed 6 bases at V and 0 bases at J, leaving 6 bases unmatched. Per germline, CDR1 MNHEY and CDR2 SVGAGI. The CDR3 totals 15 residues. CDR3 amino acids: CASRPRQGTNYGYTF. DNA for the CDR3: TGTGCCAGCAGACCTAGACAGGGGACTAACTATGGCTACACCTTC.

V and J are TRBV10-3 and TRBJ1-1, with unresolved D. There are 14 residues in the CDR3. The V and J ends lost 6 bases and 4 bases respectively, with 15 bases between them. The V gene's germline CDR1 is ENHRY and CDR2 SYGVKD. The CDR3 sequence is CAIRDQIEGTEAFF. In DNA, the CDR3 is TGTGCCATCAGGGATCAAATCGAGGGCACTGAAGCTTTCTTT.

A few counts support this clone. Other DNA sequences in the sample encode the same CDR3. CDR3 in amino acids: CASSGDRSSYEQYF. The CDR3 region has the DNA TGTGCCAGCAGTGGGGACAGGAGCTCCTACGAGCAGTACTTC. The chain recombines TRBV2 with TRBJ2-7, with 8 bases fitting TRBD1. This CDR3 has 14 amino acids. The germline V gene encodes CDR1 SNHLY and CDR2 FYNNEI. V lost 4 bases and J lost 0; bases outside the gene matches: 2.

The CDR3 loop reads CASSPRTVNTGELFF. Written as DNA, the CDR3 is TGCGCCAGCAGCCCCAGGACAGTGAACACCGGGGAGCTGTTTTTT. The chain links TRBV5-1 to TRBJ2-2; maybe TRBD1 (6 bases). V was clipped by 4 bases and J by 1 base, with 11 bases between them. The CDR3 has 15 amino acids. Germline V CDR1 and CDR2: SGHRS, YFSETQ.

Concerning this clone: Other DNA sequences in this sample translate to the same CDR3. This chain joins TRBV18 and TRBJ1-3, with D unresolved. V shed 0 bases and J shed 3 bases, with 6 bases lying between them. Germline V gene data show CDR1 as KGHSH and CDR2 as LQKENI. CDR3 size: 14 residues. The CDR3 DNA is TGTGCCAGCTCACCACCCGGGAATGGAAACACCATATATTTT. Amino acid sequence: CASSPPGNGNTIYF.

The chain has TRBV6-2 or TRBV6-3 and TRBJ1-1; TRBD1 is a possible D gene (6 bases). The CDR3 length is 14 residues. Trimming removed 6 bases from V and 4 bases from J, with 15 bases in between. Looked up from germline, CDR1 is MNHEY and CDR2 is SVGEGT. The CDR3 sequence: CASSELTGTTEAFF. DNA of the CDR3: TGTGCCAGCAGCGAACTCACAGGGACCACTGAAGCTTTCTTT.

The J gene is TRBJ1-1, the V gene TRBV6-5; D remains unclear. V dropped 0 bases and J dropped 1 base, with 6 bases sitting between them. The CDR3 is 14 amino acids. Germline V lookup: CDR1 MNHEY, CDR2 SVGAGI. CDR3 DNA: TGTGCCAGCAGTTACTCCCTTCGGAACACTGAAGCTTTCTTT. Protein sequence: CASSYSLRNTEAFF.

CDR3 sequence: CASSADRGSDEQYF. The CDR3, as DNA: TGCGCCAGCAGCGCTGACAGGGGCAGCGACGAGCAGTACTTC. V is TRBV5-1 and J is TRBJ2-7; 8 nucleotides match TRBD1. Germline assignment: CDR1 SGHRS and CDR2 YFSETQ. The CDR3 has 14 residues. V lost 4 bases, J lost 5 bases, and 8 bases stayed unmatched. The whole variable domain, remainder taken from reference TRBV5-1 and TRBJ2-7, is KAGVTQTPRYLIKTRGQQVTLSCSPISGHRSVSWYQQTPGQGLQFLFEYFSETQRNKGNFPGRFSGRQFSNSRSEMNVSTLELGDSALYLCASSADRGSDEQYFGPGTRLTVT.

This clone has a handful of counts. This CDR3 is also generated by other DNA sequences in the sample. The CDR3 region has the DNA TGTGCCAGTAGTAGAACCGGGACGGGGGGCTACGAGCAGTACTTC. Amino acid sequence: CASSRTGTGGYEQYF. The V call is TRBV19, the J call TRBJ2-7, with 7 nucleotides matching TRBD2. Germline-derived CDR1 and CDR2 are LNHDA and SQIVND (reference sequence). The J segment lost 3 bases and the V segment lost 4 bases, leaving 9 bases of the junction unmatched. The CDR3 spans 15 residues.

This sequence joins TRBV6-6 and TRBJ1-5; D gene unclear. V lost 5 bases, J lost 1 base, and 12 bases lay in between. The CDR3 consists of 15 residues. Germline-derived CDR1 and CDR2 are MNHNY and SVGAGI (reference sequence). CDR3 amino acids: CASSAKAVSNQPQHF. DNA of the CDR3: TGTGCCAGCAGTGCAAAGGCGGTGAGCAATCAGCCCCAGCATTTT.

The rearrangement links TRBV3-1 (or the pseudogene TRBV3-2) to TRBJ2-2; TRBD1 agrees at 10 bases. Germline CDR1 and CDR2: LGHDT and YNNKEL (reference sequence). The V and J ends lost 6 bases and 5 bases, in that order; junction bases with no gene match: 9. The CDR3 has 16 residues. The chain's CDR3 is CASSAPGQGWTGELFF. CDR3 nucleotides: TGTGCCAGCAGTGCCCCGGGACAGGGGTGGACCGGGGAGCTGTTTTTT.

The genes are TRBV14 and TRBJ2-7, with 9 positions matching TRBD2. The CDR3 covers 15 residues. Looked up from germline, CDR1 is SGHDN and CDR2 is FVKESK. Trimming cost V 2 bases and J 2 bases; bases outside gene matches: 4. CDR3 region: CASSQLGGRAYEQYF. The CDR3 coding sequence is TGTGCCAGCAGCCAATTGGGCGGGAGGGCCTACGAGCAGTACTTC.

A word on this clone: Distinct nucleotide sequences in the sample also encode this CDR3. The chain employs TRBV5-1 and TRBJ1-2; tentative D call: TRBD1 (5 bases). Germline CDR1 is SGHRS and CDR2 is YFSETQ. Trimming left V 2 bases short and J 2 bases short, with 7 bases between. This CDR3 contains 13 residues. The CDR3 sequence: CASSLGQNYGYTF. DNA for the CDR3: TGCGCCAGCAGCTTAGGACAAAACTATGGCTACACCTTC.

The V gene is TRBV30, the J gene TRBJ1-6; tentative D call: TRBD1 (5 bases). CDR1 and CDR2 from the germline V gene are GTSNPN and SVGIG (reference sequence). The germline V and J ends were trimmed by 0 bases and 15 bases, with 21 bases remaining between them. The CDR3 is made up of 15 amino acids. CDR3 region: CAWSVAGADLPILHF. Here the CDR3 DNA reads TGTGCCTGGAGTGTAGCTGGGGCGGATCTCCCCATCCTCCACTTT.

This clone was observed once. The chain uses TRBV5-7 and TRBJ2-1, with 7 nucleotides matching TRBD1. TRBV5-7 is an ORF for which the function is uncertain. Germline trimming cut 0 bases from V and 0 bases from J; bases unmatched to any gene: 12. The CDR3 is 19 residues long. CDR3 region: CASSLEGQLSFLSYNEQFF. The CDR3 coding sequence is TGTGCCAGCAGCTTGGAGGGACAGCTTAGCTTTCTCTCCTACAATGAGCAGTTCTTC.

This clone came up a few times. The missing conserved phenylalanine or tryptophan at the end of this CDR3 makes a read error likely. The DNA is omitted, as the CDR3 cannot be located on it reliably, and the CDR3 follows TCRdb's listing. This sequence joins TRBV1 and TRBJ1-1; the table's D call TRBD1 went unverified against the DNA. TRBV1 is designated a pseudogene. The CDR3 totals 9 residues, both ends included. The CDR3 protein is CTSSQEGIR.